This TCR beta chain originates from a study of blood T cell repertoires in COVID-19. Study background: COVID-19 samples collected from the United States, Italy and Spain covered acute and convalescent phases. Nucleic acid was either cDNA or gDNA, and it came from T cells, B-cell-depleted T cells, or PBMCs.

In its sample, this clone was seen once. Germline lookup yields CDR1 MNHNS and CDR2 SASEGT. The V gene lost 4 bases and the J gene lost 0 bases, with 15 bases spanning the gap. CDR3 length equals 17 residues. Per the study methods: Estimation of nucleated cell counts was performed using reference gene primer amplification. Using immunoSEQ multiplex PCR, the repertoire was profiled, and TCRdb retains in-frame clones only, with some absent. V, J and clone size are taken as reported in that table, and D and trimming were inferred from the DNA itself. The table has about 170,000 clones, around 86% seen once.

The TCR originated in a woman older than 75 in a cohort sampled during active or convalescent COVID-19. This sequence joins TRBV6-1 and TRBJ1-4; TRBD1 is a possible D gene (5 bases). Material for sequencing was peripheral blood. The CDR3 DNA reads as TGTGCCAGCAGTGGACTTGGGGCCCAGGCAACTAATGAAAAACTGTTTTTT. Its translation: CASSGLGAQATNEKLFF.